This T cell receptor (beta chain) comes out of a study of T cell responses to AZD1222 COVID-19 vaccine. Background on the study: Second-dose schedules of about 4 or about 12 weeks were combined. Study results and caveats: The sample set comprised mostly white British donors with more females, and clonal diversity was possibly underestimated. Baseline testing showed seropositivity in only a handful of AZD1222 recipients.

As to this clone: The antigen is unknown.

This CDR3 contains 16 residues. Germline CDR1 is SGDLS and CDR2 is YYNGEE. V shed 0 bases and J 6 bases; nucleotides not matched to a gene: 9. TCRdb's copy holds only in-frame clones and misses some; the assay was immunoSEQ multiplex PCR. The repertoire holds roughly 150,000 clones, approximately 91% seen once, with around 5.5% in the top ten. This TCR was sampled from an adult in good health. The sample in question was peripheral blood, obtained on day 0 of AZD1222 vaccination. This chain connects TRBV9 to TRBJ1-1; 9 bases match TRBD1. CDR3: CASSVEQGALKSEAFF. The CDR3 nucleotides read TGTGCCAGCAGCGTAGAACAGGGGGCTCTTAAGTCTGAAGCTTTCTTT.